The present entry profiles one T cell receptor (beta chain) with its context. The same CDR3 arises from other DNA sequences in this sample as well. Assay used: immunoSEQ multiplex PCR; TCRdb lists only in-frame clones, some missing. The repertoire holds more than 45,000 clones, around nine tenths seen once, with about 7% in the top ten. This entry comes from a study of OX40 agonist ivuxolimab in advanced cancers. In the study overall: In three patients, partial responses were observed, one with hepatocellular carcinoma and two with cutaneous melanoma.

The germline CDR1 and CDR2 sequences are MNHNY and SVGAGI (reference sequence). Between the trimmed V and J ends, which lost 6 bases and 1 base, there was a span of 12 bases. This CDR3 has 14 amino acids. This TCR was sampled from an adult with an advanced solid tumor such as melanoma, head and neck, liver or kidney cancer. The genes are TRBV6-6 and TRBJ1-1; D ambiguous. The sequenced sample was CD4+ or CD8+ T cells sorted from blood, obtained in a trial of the OX40 agonist ivuxolimab. The CDR3 sequence: CASSPSRGNTEAFF. The CDR3 DNA is TGTGCCAGCAGCCCCTCTCGGGGGAACACTGAAGCTTTCTTT.